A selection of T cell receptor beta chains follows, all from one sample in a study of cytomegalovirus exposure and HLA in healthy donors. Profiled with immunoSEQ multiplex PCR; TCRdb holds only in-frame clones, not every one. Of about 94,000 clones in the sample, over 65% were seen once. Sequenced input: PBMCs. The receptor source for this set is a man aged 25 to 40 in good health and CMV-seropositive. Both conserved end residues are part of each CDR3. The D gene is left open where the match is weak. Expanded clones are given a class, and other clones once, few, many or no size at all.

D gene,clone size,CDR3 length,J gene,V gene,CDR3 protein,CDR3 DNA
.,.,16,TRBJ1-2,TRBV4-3,CASSQEVTFTNYGYTF,TGCGCCAGCAGCCAAGAAGTCACTTTTACTAACTATGGCTACACCTTC
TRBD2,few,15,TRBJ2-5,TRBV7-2,CASSLEAGGQETQYF,TGTGCCAGCAGCTTAGAGGCGGGAGGGCAAGAGACCCAGTACTTC
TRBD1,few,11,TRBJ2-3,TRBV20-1,CSASRGQGLYF,TGCAGTGCTAGCAGGGGACAGGGGTTGTATTTT
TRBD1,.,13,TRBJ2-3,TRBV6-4,CASSPKDRETQYF,TGTGCCAGCAGTCCTAAAGACAGGGAGACGCAGTATTTT
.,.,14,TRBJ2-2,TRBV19,CASNAGVGTGELFF,TGTGCCAGTAATGCAGGGGTGGGCACCGGGGAGCTGTTTTTT
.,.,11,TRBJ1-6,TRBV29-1,CSVYVGASLHF,TGCAGCGTCTACGTAGGGGCATCCCTCCACTTT
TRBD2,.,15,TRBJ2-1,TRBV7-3,CASSFRSGKYNEQFF,TGTGCCAGCAGCTTTCGGAGCGGGAAGTACAATGAGCAGTTCTTC
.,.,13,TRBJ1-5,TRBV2,CAGHGQLNQPQHF,TGTGCCGGCCACGGACAGCTCAATCAGCCCCAGCATTTT
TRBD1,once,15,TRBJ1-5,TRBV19,CASSAGTAGLQPQHF,TGTGCCAGTAGTGCCGGGACAGCTGGGTTACAGCCCCAGCATTTT
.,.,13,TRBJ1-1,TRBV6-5,CASTKTGNTEAFF,TGTGCCAGCACCAAAACAGGGAACACTGAAGCTTTCTTT
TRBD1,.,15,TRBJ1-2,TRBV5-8,CASSYYRGSNYGYTF,TGTGCCAGCAGCTACTACAGGGGGAGCAACTATGGCTACACCTTC
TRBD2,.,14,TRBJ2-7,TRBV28,CASSDTSGTYEQYF,TGTGCCAGCAGTGACACTAGCGGAACCTACGAGCAGTACTTC
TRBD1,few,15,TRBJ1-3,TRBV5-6,CASSWGTGAGNTIYF,TGTGCCAGCAGCTGGGGGACAGGGGCTGGAAACACCATATATTTT
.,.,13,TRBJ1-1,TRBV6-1,CASTKLRNTEAFF,TGTGCCAGCACCAAATTGAGGAACACTGAAGCTTTCTTT
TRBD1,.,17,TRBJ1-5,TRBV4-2,CASSLDRAGRSNQPQHF,TGTGCCAGCAGCTTGGACAGGGCAGGAAGGAGCAATCAGCCCCAGCATTTT
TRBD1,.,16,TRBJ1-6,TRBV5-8,CASSFHRGSYNSPLHF,TGTGCCAGCAGCTTTCACAGGGGATCCTATAATTCACCCCTCCACTTT
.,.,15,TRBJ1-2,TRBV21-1,CASSKGRVRGYGYTF,TGTGCCAGCAGCAAAGGAAGGGTCAGGGGCTATGGCTACACCTTC
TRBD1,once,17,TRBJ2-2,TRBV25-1,CASSYSTGTAIAGELFF,TGTGCCAGCAGCTATAGTACCGGGACAGCCATCGCCGGGGAGCTGTTTTTT
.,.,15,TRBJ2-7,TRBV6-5,CASSYDGGGTYEQYF,TGTGCCAGCAGTTACGACGGCGGGGGCACCTACGAGCAGTACTTC
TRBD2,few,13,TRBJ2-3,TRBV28,CASSLGGSDTQYF,TGTGCCAGCAGTTTGGGAGGGTCAGATACGCAGTATTTT
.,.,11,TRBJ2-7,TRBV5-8,CASTLSYEQYF,TGTGCCAGCACCCTCTCCTACGAGCAGTACTTC
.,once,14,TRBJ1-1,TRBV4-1,CASSQGTVNTEAFF,TGCGCCAGCAGCCAAGGGACAGTCAACACTGAAGCTTTCTTT
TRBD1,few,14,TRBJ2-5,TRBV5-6,CASSQDRGLGTQYF,TGTGCCAGCAGCCAGGACAGGGGGCTGGGGACCCAGTACTTC
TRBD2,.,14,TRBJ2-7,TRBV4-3,CASSQVVGLGEQYF,TGCGCCAGCAGCCAAGTTGTAGGACTAGGCGAGCAGTACTTC
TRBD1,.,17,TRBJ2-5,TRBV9,CASSVGATGGGVETQYF,TGTGCCAGCAGCGTAGGAGCCACAGGGGGAGGAGTAGAGACCCAGTACTTC
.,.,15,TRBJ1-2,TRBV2,CASSSTGFSNYGYTF,TGTGCCAGCAGTTCGACCGGGTTCAGCAACTATGGCTACACCTTC
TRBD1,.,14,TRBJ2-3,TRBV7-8,CASSFTGGTDTQYF,TGTGCCAGCAGCTTTACAGGGGGCACAGATACGCAGTATTTT
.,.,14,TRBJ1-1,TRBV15,CATSRDKGGTEAFF,TGTGCCACCAGCAGAGATAAAGGGGGCACTGAAGCTTTCTTT
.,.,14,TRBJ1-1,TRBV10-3,CAISESTANTEAFF,TGTGCCATCAGTGAGTCGACAGCGAACACTGAAGCTTTCTTT
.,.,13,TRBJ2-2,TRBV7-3,CASSLSGTGELFF,TGTGCCAGCAGCTTAAGCGGCACCGGGGAGCTGTTTTTT
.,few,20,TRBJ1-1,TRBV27,CASRRSSPGDYSTTGTEAFF,TGTGCCAGCAGAAGAAGCTCACCCGGCGATTATTCCACGACGGGAACTGAAGCTTTCTTT
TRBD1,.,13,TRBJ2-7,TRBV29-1,CSAIQQGTYEQYF,TGCAGCGCGATCCAACAGGGGACCTACGAGCAGTACTTC
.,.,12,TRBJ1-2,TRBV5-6,CASSLYEEGYTF,TGTGCCAGCAGCTTGTACGAGGAGGGCTACACCTTC
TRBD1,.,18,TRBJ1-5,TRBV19,CASSPVGQDYPSNQPQHF,TGTGCCAGTAGTCCGGTAGGACAGGATTATCCTAGCAATCAGCCCCAGCATTTT
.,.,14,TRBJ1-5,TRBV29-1,CSVTGGNMGQPQHF,TGCAGCGTCACGGGGGGGAATATGGGTCAGCCCCAGCATTTT
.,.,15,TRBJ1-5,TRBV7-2,CASSLGEGIDQPQHF,TGTGCCAGCAGTCTAGGGGAGGGAATAGATCAGCCCCAGCATTTT
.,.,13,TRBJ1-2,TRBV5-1,CASSHDRQHGYTF,TGCGCCAGCAGCCATGACAGGCAGCATGGCTACACCTTC
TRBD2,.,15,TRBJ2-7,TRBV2,CASSSTSGGAYEQYF,TGTGCCAGCAGCTCAACTAGCGGGGGGGCCTACGAGCAGTACTTC
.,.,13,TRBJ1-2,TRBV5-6,CASSQGGVGGYTF,TGTGCCAGCAGCCAGGGAGGGGTCGGTGGCTACACCTTC
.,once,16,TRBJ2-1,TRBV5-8,CASSQAPRAPYNEQFF,TGTGCCAGCAGCCAGGCCCCCAGGGCCCCTTACAATGAGCAGTTCTTC
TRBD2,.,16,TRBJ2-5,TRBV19,CASSISTSGRGETQYF,TGTGCCAGTAGTATCTCAACTAGCGGGAGGGGTGAGACCCAGTACTTC
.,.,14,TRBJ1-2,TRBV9,CASSEGGHNYGYTF,TGTGCCAGCAGCGAGGGGGGGCACAACTATGGCTACACCTTC
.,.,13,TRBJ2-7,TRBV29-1,CSVEIPEEGEQYF,TGCAGCGTTGAAATACCGGAGGAAGGCGAGCAGTACTTC
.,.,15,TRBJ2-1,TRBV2,CASSASVPAYNEQFF,TGTGCCAGCAGTGCTTCCGTCCCAGCCTACAATGAGCAGTTCTTC
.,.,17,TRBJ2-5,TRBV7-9,CASSLYPGWVVRETQYF,TGTGCCAGCAGCCTATACCCAGGATGGGTAGTCAGAGAGACCCAGTACTTC
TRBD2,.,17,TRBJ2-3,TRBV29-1,CSVEPPLRGGRTDTQYF,TGCAGCGTTGAGCCCCCCCTACGGGGGGGCCGGACAGATACGCAGTATTTT
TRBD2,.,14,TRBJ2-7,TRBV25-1,CASSDRGGPYEQYF,TGTGCCAGCAGTGATCGGGGGGGCCCCTACGAGCAGTACTTC
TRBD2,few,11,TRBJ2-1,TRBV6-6,CAATPGGEQFF,TGTGCCGCCACACCGGGAGGTGAGCAGTTCTTC
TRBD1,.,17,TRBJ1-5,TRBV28,CASSPKKDRVYNQPQHF,TGTGCCAGCAGTCCTAAAAAGGACAGGGTATACAATCAGCCCCAGCATTTT
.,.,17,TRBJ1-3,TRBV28,CASSLYGQTFSGNTIYF,TGTGCCAGCAGTTTATACGGACAGACCTTCTCTGGAAACACCATATATTTT
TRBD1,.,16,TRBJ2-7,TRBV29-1,CSVEEVSGQWTGEQYF,TGCAGCGTTGAGGAGGTATCAGGTCAGTGGACAGGCGAGCAGTACTTC
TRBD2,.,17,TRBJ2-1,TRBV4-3,CASSQGASGGSYNEQFF,TGCGCCAGCAGCCAAGGGGCTAGCGGGGGCTCCTACAATGAGCAGTTCTTC
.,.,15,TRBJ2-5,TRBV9,CASSSVAGLQETQYF,TGTGCCAGCAGCTCGGTGGCAGGGCTACAAGAGACCCAGTACTTC